Listed below are T cell receptor beta chains from one sample, sequenced in a study of blood T cell repertoires in COVID-19. Generated by immunoSEQ multiplex PCR, the TCRdb table keeps only in-frame clones and is missing some. The repertoire holds 310,000 or so clones, with approximately 90% as singletons. Material for sequencing was PBMCs or T cells enriched from blood (not recorded which). These TCRs come from a woman in her thirties or forties who had recovered from COVID-19. Each CDR3 is given with its conserved first and last residue. The D gene is left open where the match is weak. Expanded clones get a size class; other rows say once, few or many, or leave the size out.

cdr3_aa	cdr3_nt	d_call	v_call	j_call	clone_size
CAWTPGQGSYTF	TGTGCCTGGACTCCGGGACAGGGGAGCTACACCTTC	TRBD1	TRBV30	TRBJ1-2	.
CASSLGGSFFEKLFF	TGCGCCAGCAGCTTGGGCGGGTCATTCTTTGAGAAACTGTTTTTT	.	TRBV5-1	TRBJ1-4	.
CASSLVGDNYGYTF	TGTGCCAGCAGTTTAGTCGGAGATAACTATGGCTACACCTTC	.	TRBV27	TRBJ1-2	.
CASSPCRDRGRGWELFF	TGTGCCAGCAGCCCCTGCCGGGACAGGGGGAGAGGATGGGAGCTGTTTTTT	TRBD1	TRBV3-1/TRBV3-2	TRBJ2-2	once
CASSSETQYF	TGTGCCAGCAGTTCGGAGACCCAGTACTTC	.	TRBV2	TRBJ2-5	.
CASSTRVPGAYEQYF	TGTGCCAGCAGTACTCGAGTTCCCGGAGCGTACGAGCAGTACTTC	.	TRBV6-2/TRBV6-3	TRBJ2-7	once
CASSRLAGGDTQYF	TGTGCCAGTAGTAGACTAGCGGGAGGAGATACGCAGTATTTT	TRBD2	TRBV19	TRBJ2-3	.
CASSLPGTSGKLNEQFF	TGCGCCAGCAGCTTGCCCGGGACTAGCGGGAAACTCAATGAGCAGTTCTTC	TRBD2	TRBV5-1	TRBJ2-1	.
CASSQRLAGASDTQYF	TGTGCCAGCAGCCAAAGACTAGCGGGAGCATCGGATACGCAGTATTTT	TRBD2	TRBV3-1/TRBV3-2	TRBJ2-3	.
CASSLDPGEETQYF	TGTGCCAGCAGCTTAGATCCGGGGGAAGAGACCCAGTACTTC	.	TRBV7-9	TRBJ2-5	.
CASSRTSYEQYF	TGTGCCAGCAGTCGGACTTCCTACGAGCAGTACTTC	.	TRBV11-1	TRBJ2-7	.
CSANDRVSNQPQHF	TGCAGTGCTAATGACAGGGTTAGCAATCAGCCCCAGCATTTT	TRBD1	TRBV20-1	TRBJ1-5	.
CASSGQWTTDNYGYTF	TGTGCCAGTAGTGGGCAATGGACAACCGATAACTATGGCTACACCTTC	.	TRBV19	TRBJ1-2	.
CASSDVGGGPGELFF	TGTGCCAGCAGTGATGTCGGGGGTGGGCCCGGGGAGCTGTTTTTT	.	TRBV2	TRBJ2-2	.
CASSQIPDEQYF	TGTGCCAGCAGCCAAATCCCGGACGAGCAGTACTTC	.	TRBV3-1/TRBV3-2	TRBJ2-7	.
CASSGGQGAGQPQHF	TGTGCCAGCAGTGGTGGACAGGGGGCAGGTCAGCCCCAGCATTTT	TRBD1	TRBV2	TRBJ1-5	.
CASSLGDIWGNQPQHF	TGTGCCAGCAGCTTGGGGGACATCTGGGGCAATCAGCCCCAGCATTTT	.	TRBV5-5	TRBJ1-5	.
CAISDLVANYGYTF	TGTGCCATCAGTGATTTGGTAGCTAACTATGGCTACACCTTC	.	TRBV10-3	TRBJ1-2	.
CASSIRQGSGANVLTF	TGTGCCAGTAGTATCCGACAGGGGTCCGGGGCCAACGTCCTGACTTTC	TRBD1	TRBV19	TRBJ2-6	.
CASSRLGQGNRETQYF	TGTGCCAGCTCACGCTTGGGACAGGGGAACCGAGAGACCCAGTACTTC	TRBD1	TRBV18	TRBJ2-5	.
CATSPGGGNQPQHF	TGTGCCACCAGTCCAGGGGGCGGCAATCAGCCCCAGCATTTT	TRBD1	TRBV15	TRBJ1-5	once
CASSSSGVSNTGELFF	.	.	TRBV28	TRBJ2-2	.
CASSASGSSSMGPYEQYF	TGTGCCAGCAGTGCGAGCGGGAGTTCCAGCATGGGCCCTTACGAGCAGTACTTC	TRBD2	TRBV27	TRBJ2-7	.
CASSTGDQLYEQYF	TGTGCCAGTAGTACAGGGGACCAACTTTACGAGCAGTACTTC	.	TRBV19	TRBJ2-7	.
CAWSVPGNTGELFF	TGTGCCTGGAGTGTACCAGGGAACACCGGGGAGCTGTTTTTT	.	TRBV30	TRBJ2-2	.
CASLPLVWQPNTEAFF	TGTGCCAGCCTGCCCCTAGTATGGCAGCCGAACACTGAAGCTTTCTTT	.	TRBV28	TRBJ1-1	.
CASRGRFADTQYF	TGTGCCAGCCGGGGTAGATTCGCAGATACGCAGTATTTT	.	TRBV2	TRBJ2-3	once
CASSQFIPAGMHEQFF	TGTGCCAGCAGCCAATTCATTCCAGCAGGGATGCATGAGCAGTTCTTC	.	TRBV14	TRBJ2-1	.
CASRPTSAANTGELFF	TGTGCCAGCAGACCTACTAGCGCCGCGAACACCGGGGAGCTGTTTTTT	TRBD2	TRBV7-6	TRBJ2-2	.
CASSEKGPPGTEAFF	TGTGCCAGCAGTGAGAAGGGGCCCCCGGGCACTGAAGCTTTCTTT	.	TRBV6-1	TRBJ1-1	.
CASGGQPYEQYF	TGTGCCAGCGGTGGACAGCCCTACGAGCAGTACTTC	.	TRBV2	TRBJ2-7	once
CASRELRGTHQETQYF	TGTGCCAGCAGGGAACTCCGGGGGACTCACCAAGAGACCCAGTACTTC	.	TRBV2	TRBJ2-5	.
CASSTRDRPLEQFF	TGTGCCAGCAGCACCCGGGACAGGCCCCTTGAGCAGTTCTTC	TRBD1	TRBV7-2	TRBJ2-1	.
CASRGQGAMFYGYTF	TGTGCCAGCAGGGGACAGGGGGCCATGTTCTATGGCTACACCTTC	TRBD1	TRBV27	TRBJ1-2	.
CASSPPGLAGGGTDTQYF	TGTGCCAGCAGCCCGCCAGGACTAGCCGGAGGGGGCACAGATACGCAGTATTTT	TRBD2	TRBV7-2	TRBJ2-3	.
CASSLPPSSYNEQFF	TGTGCCAGCAGCTTGCCGCCGAGCTCCTACAATGAGCAGTTCTTC	.	TRBV5-4	TRBJ2-1	.
CSASPGEGSPLHF	TGCAGTGCTAGTCCGGGGGAGGGGTCACCCCTCCACTTT	.	TRBV20-1	TRBJ1-6	once
CAISGLQGVGTDTQYF	TGTGCCATCAGTGGTCTCCAGGGGGTAGGCACAGATACGCAGTATTTT	TRBD1	TRBV10-3	TRBJ2-3	.
CATSVTSGRLGEQFF	TGTGCCACCAGTGTGACTAGCGGGAGGTTGGGTGAGCAGTTCTTC	TRBD2	TRBV24-1	TRBJ2-1	once
CASSRDRVPGSPLHF	TGTGCCAGCAGCCGAGACAGGGTTCCGGGTTCACCCCTCCACTTT	TRBD1	TRBV14	TRBJ1-6	.
CASSPRSGRAEGEQFF	TGTGCCAGCAGCCCTCGTAGCGGGAGGGCCGAGGGTGAGCAGTTCTTC	TRBD2	TRBV9	TRBJ2-1	.
CASSFTQGIGQPQHF	TGTGCCAGCAGCTTCACCCAGGGGATAGGGCAGCCCCAGCATTTT	.	TRBV7-2	TRBJ1-5	.
CASRTDWVTDTQYF	TGTGCCAGCAGAACGGACTGGGTCACAGATACGCAGTATTTT	.	TRBV28	TRBJ2-3	few
CASSRTTDQPQHF	TGTGCCAGTAGTAGGACAACAGATCAGCCCCAGCATTTT	.	TRBV19	TRBJ1-5	.
CASSSGTGNEKLFF	TGCGCCAGCAGCTCCGGGACAGGAAATGAAAAACTGTTTTTT	TRBD1	TRBV5-1	TRBJ1-4	.
CASSLAGATYEQYF	TGTGCCAGCAGTTTGGCGGGGGCTACCTACGAGCAGTACTTC	.	TRBV28	TRBJ2-7	.
CAIRETSVKETQYF	TGTGCCATCAGGGAGACTAGCGTCAAGGAGACCCAGTACTTC	TRBD2	TRBV10-3	TRBJ2-5	.
CASSLGGGGRYNEQFF	TGTGCCAGCAGCTTAGGGGGTGGCGGGCGCTACAATGAGCAGTTCTTC	.	TRBV11-3	TRBJ2-1	once